The rows below give T cell receptor beta chains drawn from one sample of a study of blood T cell repertoires in COVID-19. Sequencing used immunoSEQ multiplex PCR; TCRdb keeps in-frame clones, though not all of them. This table holds fewer than 350,000 clones, 88% found once. Sample: PBMCs or T cells enriched from blood (not recorded which). The receptors here all came from a woman between 25 and 40 years old who had been exposed to COVID-19. The CDR3 runs from the conserved cysteine through the conserved F or W. The order of the fields is clone size, V gene, J gene, D gene, CDR3 DNA, CDR3 protein. The D gene is left open where the match is weak. Clone sizes are given selectively: once, few, many, or a class where the clone is expanded.

abundance: NA; v_gene: TRBV28; j_gene: TRBJ1-2; d_gene: NA; CDR3nt: TGTGCCAGCAGATTTTCGGGAGCCCAACGGGGTGGCTACACCTTC; CDR3aa: CASRFSGAQRGGYTF
abundance: NA; v_gene: TRBV10-1; j_gene: TRBJ2-1; d_gene: NA; CDR3nt: TGCGCCAGCAGTGCGGCCTACAATGAGCAGTTCTTC; CDR3aa: CASSAAYNEQFF
abundance: NA; v_gene: TRBV28; j_gene: TRBJ2-3; d_gene: NA; CDR3nt: TGTGCCAGCAGTTCCCAAGGGGAGGCAGATACGCAGTATTTT; CDR3aa: CASSSQGEADTQYF
abundance: NA; v_gene: TRBV27; j_gene: TRBJ2-4; d_gene: TRBD1; CDR3nt: TGTGCCAGCAGTTTATCGAGCGTCATAACCGGGACAGGTATCGCCAAAAACATTCAGTACTTC; CDR3aa: CASSLSSVITGTGIAKNIQYF
abundance: once; v_gene: TRBV19; j_gene: TRBJ2-1; d_gene: TRBD2; CDR3nt: TGTGCCAGTCGGGTAGCGGGAGTCAATGAGCAGTTCTTC; CDR3aa: CASRVAGVNEQFF
abundance: NA; v_gene: TRBV6-5; j_gene: TRBJ2-5; d_gene: TRBD1; CDR3nt: TGTGCCAGCAGTCACTTGACAGGGCTTGAGACCCAGTACTTC; CDR3aa: CASSHLTGLETQYF
abundance: NA; v_gene: TRBV27; j_gene: TRBJ2-7; d_gene: TRBD1; CDR3nt: TGTGCCAGCAGGATACAGGGGGGCTACGAGCAGTACTTC; CDR3aa: CASRIQGGYEQYF
abundance: NA; v_gene: TRBV6-5; j_gene: TRBJ2-1; d_gene: TRBD2; CDR3nt: TGTGCCAGCAGCCCGGGACTAGCGGGCTACAATGAGCAGTTCTTC; CDR3aa: CASSPGLAGYNEQFF
abundance: NA; v_gene: TRBV28; j_gene: TRBJ2-7; d_gene: TRBD2; CDR3nt: TGTGCCAGCAGCCCCATTGGACTAGCGGGCTCCTACGAGCAGTACTTC; CDR3aa: CASSPIGLAGSYEQYF
abundance: NA; v_gene: TRBV7-9; j_gene: TRBJ2-7; d_gene: TRBD1; CDR3nt: TGTGCCAGCAGCTACCCGGGACAGGACTACGAGCAGTACTTC; CDR3aa: CASSYPGQDYEQYF
abundance: few; v_gene: TRBV14; j_gene: TRBJ2-7; d_gene: TRBD2; CDR3nt: TGTGCCAGCAGCCATGGGCTAGCGGGTGCCTACGAGCAGTACTTC; CDR3aa: CASSHGLAGAYEQYF
abundance: NA; v_gene: TRBV6-5; j_gene: TRBJ2-3; d_gene: NA; CDR3nt: TGTGCCAGCAGCTACACCCTGGGGAGTGCGGATACGCAGTATTTT; CDR3aa: CASSYTLGSADTQYF
abundance: NA; v_gene: TRBV9; j_gene: TRBJ2-6; d_gene: TRBD1; CDR3nt: TGTGCCAGCAGCGTATCAGGGACAGGGGCTCCTTCTGGGGCCAACGTCCTGACTTTC; CDR3aa: CASSVSGTGAPSGANVLTF
abundance: NA; v_gene: TRBV5-1; j_gene: TRBJ2-2; d_gene: TRBD2; CDR3nt: TGCGCCAGCAGCCGGGAGGGCGGGAGTTATACCGGGGAGCTGTTTTTT; CDR3aa: CASSREGGSYTGELFF
abundance: NA; v_gene: TRBV30; j_gene: TRBJ2-2; d_gene: NA; CDR3nt: TGTGCCTGGAGTGTAGGCGGGGGCAACACCGGGGAGCTGTTTTTT; CDR3aa: CAWSVGGGNTGELFF
abundance: NA; v_gene: TRBV10-3; j_gene: TRBJ2-1; d_gene: TRBD2; CDR3nt: TGTGCCTCTGGGGGACTAGCGGATTACAATGAGCAGTTCTTC; CDR3aa: CASGGLADYNEQFF
abundance: NA; v_gene: TRBV7-3; j_gene: TRBJ2-2; d_gene: TRBD2; CDR3nt: TGTGCCAGCAGCTTTTTTAGCGGGAGCGGAACCGGGGAGCTGTTTTTT; CDR3aa: CASSFFSGSGTGELFF
abundance: NA; v_gene: TRBV6-5; j_gene: TRBJ1-2; d_gene: NA; CDR3nt: TGTGCCAGCAGACAGGGCCTTTTCGGCTACACCTTC; CDR3aa: CASRQGLFGYTF
abundance: NA; v_gene: TRBV15; j_gene: TRBJ2-7; d_gene: TRBD2; CDR3nt: TGTGCCACCAGCAGAGAGAGGGGACTAGTTGCTGACGAGCAGTACTTC; CDR3aa: CATSRERGLVADEQYF
abundance: NA; v_gene: TRBV5-5; j_gene: TRBJ2-5; d_gene: TRBD1; CDR3nt: TGTGCCAGCAGCTTAAGGCTGACAGGGGCTCTGGGTCAAGAGACCCAGTACTTC; CDR3aa: CASSLRLTGALGQETQYF
abundance: NA; v_gene: TRBV7-8; j_gene: TRBJ1-2; d_gene: NA; CDR3nt: TGTGCCAGCACCCCCCTGGCCCAAAGTGGCTACACCTTC; CDR3aa: CASTPLAQSGYTF
abundance: NA; v_gene: TRBV10-3; j_gene: TRBJ2-4; d_gene: TRBD2; CDR3nt: TGTGCCACCACCTGGACTAGCACCAGGCGGGGCAAAAACATTCAGTACTTC; CDR3aa: CATTWTSTRRGKNIQYF
abundance: NA; v_gene: TRBV7-9; j_gene: TRBJ2-1; d_gene: NA; CDR3nt: TGTGCCAGCAGCTTAGTTGCGGGAACCTACAATGAGCAGTTCTTC; CDR3aa: CASSLVAGTYNEQFF
abundance: NA; v_gene: TRBV7-9; j_gene: TRBJ2-5; d_gene: TRBD2; CDR3nt: TGTGCCAGCAGCCCGGGGGGGGCTTCTCAAGAGACCCAGTACTTC; CDR3aa: CASSPGGASQETQYF
abundance: few; v_gene: TRBV7-3; j_gene: TRBJ1-1; d_gene: NA; CDR3nt: TGTGCCAGCAGCCCGAGAGAGGGTTTGAACACTGAAGCTTTCTTT; CDR3aa: CASSPREGLNTEAFF
abundance: NA; v_gene: TRBV25-1; j_gene: TRBJ2-7; d_gene: NA; CDR3nt: TGTGCCAGCAGTCCCAGTCAGGGAAGGGAGCAGTACTTC; CDR3aa: CASSPSQGREQYF
abundance: NA; v_gene: TRBV19; j_gene: TRBJ2-7; d_gene: TRBD2; CDR3nt: TGTGCCAGTAGTATAGGCGGGAGAGCCTACAACTACGAGCAGTACTTC; CDR3aa: CASSIGGRAYNYEQYF
abundance: NA; v_gene: TRBV9; j_gene: TRBJ2-7; d_gene: TRBD2; CDR3nt: TGTGCCAGCAGCGCGGCCCCCTCCGGGCGGGAGGGAATATACGAGCAGTACTTC; CDR3aa: CASSAAPSGREGIYEQYF
abundance: NA; v_gene: TRBV7-3; j_gene: TRBJ2-1; d_gene: TRBD2; CDR3nt: TGTGCCAGCAGCATCTCCGGCGGGAGGCACAATGAGCAGTTCTTC; CDR3aa: CASSISGGRHNEQFF
abundance: once; v_gene: TRBV10-2; j_gene: TRBJ2-1; d_gene: TRBD2; CDR3nt: TGCGCCAGCAACCTAGCGGGAAGCTCCTACAATGAGCAGTTCTTC; CDR3aa: CASNLAGSSYNEQFF
abundance: NA; v_gene: TRBV29-1; j_gene: TRBJ2-4; d_gene: NA; CDR3nt: TGCAGCGTTGGAGGGTCTCTCGCCAAAAACATTCAGTACTTC; CDR3aa: CSVGGSLAKNIQYF
abundance: NA; v_gene: TRBV7-3; j_gene: TRBJ2-4; d_gene: TRBD2; CDR3nt: TGTGCCAGCAGCTCTACCCCGAGGCTAGCGGGAATGAAAAACATTCAGTACTTC; CDR3aa: CASSSTPRLAGMKNIQYF
abundance: once; v_gene: TRBV19; j_gene: TRBJ2-1; d_gene: TRBD2; CDR3nt: TGTGCCAGTAGTAAGTCCGGACTAGCGGGGACTCGATACAATGAGCAGTTCTTC; CDR3aa: CASSKSGLAGTRYNEQFF